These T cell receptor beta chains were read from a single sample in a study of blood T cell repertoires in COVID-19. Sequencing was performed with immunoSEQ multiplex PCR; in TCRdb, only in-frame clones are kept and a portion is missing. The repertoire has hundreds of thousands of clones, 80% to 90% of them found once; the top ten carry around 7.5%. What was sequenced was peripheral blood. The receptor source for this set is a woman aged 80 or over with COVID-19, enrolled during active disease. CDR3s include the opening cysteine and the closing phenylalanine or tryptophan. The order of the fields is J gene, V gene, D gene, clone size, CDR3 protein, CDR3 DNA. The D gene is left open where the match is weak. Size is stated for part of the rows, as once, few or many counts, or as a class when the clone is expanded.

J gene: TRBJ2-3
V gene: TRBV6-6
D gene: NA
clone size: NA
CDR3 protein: CASSLMGGTDTQYF
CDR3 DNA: TGTGCCAGCAGTTTGATGGGCGGCACAGATACGCAGTATTTT

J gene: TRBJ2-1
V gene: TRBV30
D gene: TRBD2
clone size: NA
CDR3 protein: CAWMREALDEQFF
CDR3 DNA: TGTGCCTGGATGCGGGAGGCCCTCGATGAGCAGTTCTTC

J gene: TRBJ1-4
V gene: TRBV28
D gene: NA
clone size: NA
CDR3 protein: CASTVGGANEKLFF
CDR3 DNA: TGTGCCAGCACCGTCGGGGGTGCTAATGAAAAACTGTTTTTT

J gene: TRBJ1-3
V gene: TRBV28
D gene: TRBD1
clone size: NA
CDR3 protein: CASSPGQVWIGNTIYF
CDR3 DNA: TGTGCCAGCAGTCCGGGACAGGTCTGGATTGGAAACACCATATATTTT

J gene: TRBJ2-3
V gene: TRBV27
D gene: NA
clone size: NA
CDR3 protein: CASSFRTADTQYF
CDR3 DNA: TGTGCCAGCAGTTTCCGGACTGCAGATACGCAGTATTTT

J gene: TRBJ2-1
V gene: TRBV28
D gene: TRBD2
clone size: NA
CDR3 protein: CASSRGLAGVPLMYNEQFF
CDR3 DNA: TGTGCCAGCAGCCGTGGACTAGCGGGAGTCCCATTAATGTACAATGAGCAGTTCTTC

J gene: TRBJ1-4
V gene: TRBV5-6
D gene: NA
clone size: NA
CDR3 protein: CASSAGPGGEKLFF
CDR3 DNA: TGTGCCAGCAGCGCGGGGCCGGGCGGAGAAAAACTGTTTTTT

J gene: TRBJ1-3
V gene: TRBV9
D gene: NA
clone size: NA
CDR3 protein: CASSVSVGNTIYF
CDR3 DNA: TGTGCCAGCAGCGTATCCGTTGGAAACACCATATATTTT

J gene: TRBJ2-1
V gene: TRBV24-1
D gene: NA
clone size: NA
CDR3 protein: CATSEEGGFGNEQFF
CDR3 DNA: TGTGCCACCAGTGAGGAGGGGGGGTTCGGCAATGAGCAGTTCTTC

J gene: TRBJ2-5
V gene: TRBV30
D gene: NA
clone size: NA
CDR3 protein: CAWSGGIRETQYF
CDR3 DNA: TGTGCCTGGAGCGGAGGAATCCGAGAGACCCAGTACTTC

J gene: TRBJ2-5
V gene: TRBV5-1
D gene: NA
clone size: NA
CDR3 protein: CAGSFLPSGGTETQYF
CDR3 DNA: TGCGCCGGCAGCTTCCTCCCGAGTGGGGGGACTGAGACCCAGTACTTC

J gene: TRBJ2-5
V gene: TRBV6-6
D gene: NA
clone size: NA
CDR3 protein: CASSSGRYETQYF
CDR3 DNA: TGTGCCAGCAGTTCGGGGAGATATGAGACCCAGTACTTC

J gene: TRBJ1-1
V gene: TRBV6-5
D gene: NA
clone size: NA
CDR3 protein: CASCEGPYTEAFF
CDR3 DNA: TGTGCCAGCTGCGAGGGTCCCTACACTGAAGCTTTCTTT

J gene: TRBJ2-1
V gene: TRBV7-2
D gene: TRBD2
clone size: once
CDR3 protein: CASSPIGSGGYEQFF
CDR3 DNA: TGTGCCAGCAGCCCCATTGGGTCGGGAGGCTATGAGCAGTTCTTC

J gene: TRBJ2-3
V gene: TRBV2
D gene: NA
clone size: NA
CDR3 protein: CASSPPVGLGTDTQYF
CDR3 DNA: TGTGCCAGTAGTCCCCCGGTCGGACTTGGCACAGATACGCAGTATTTT

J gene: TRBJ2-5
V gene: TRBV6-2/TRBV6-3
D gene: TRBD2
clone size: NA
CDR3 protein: CASSYPAGDYSETQYF
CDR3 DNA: TGTGCCAGCAGTTACCCAGCGGGAGACTATTCGGAGACCCAGTACTTC

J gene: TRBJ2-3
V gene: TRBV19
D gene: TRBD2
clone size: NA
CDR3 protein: CASSIEAGNSPFDTQYF
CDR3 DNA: TGTGCCAGTAGTATAGAAGCGGGGAATTCTCCTTTCGATACGCAGTATTTT

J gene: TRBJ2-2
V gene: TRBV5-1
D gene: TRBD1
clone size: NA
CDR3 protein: CASSLGDRFTGELFF
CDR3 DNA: TGCGCCAGCAGCTTGGGGGACAGGTTCACCGGGGAGCTGTTTTTT

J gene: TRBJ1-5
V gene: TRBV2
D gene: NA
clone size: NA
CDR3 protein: CASRAVNQPQHF
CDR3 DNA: TGTGCCAGCAGGGCAGTTAATCAGCCCCAGCATTTT

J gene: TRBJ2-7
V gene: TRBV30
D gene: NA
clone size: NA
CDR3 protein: CAWRDQGWGEQYF
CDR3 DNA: TGTGCCTGGAGGGACCAGGGATGGGGCGAGCAGTACTTC

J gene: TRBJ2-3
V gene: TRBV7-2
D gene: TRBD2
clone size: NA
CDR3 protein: CASSLTASGPSTDTQYF
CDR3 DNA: TGTGCCAGCAGCCTCACCGCTAGCGGACCTAGCACAGATACGCAGTATTTT

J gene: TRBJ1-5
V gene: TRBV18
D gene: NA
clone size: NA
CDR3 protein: CASSPSAPSTTHQPQHF
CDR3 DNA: TGTGCCAGCTCACCGTCGGCTCCCAGTACGACTCATCAGCCCCAGCATTTT

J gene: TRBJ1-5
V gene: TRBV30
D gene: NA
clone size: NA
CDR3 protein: CAWRTPGMVNQPQHF
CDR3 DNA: TGTGCCTGGAGGACGCCAGGGATGGTCAATCAGCCCCAGCATTTT

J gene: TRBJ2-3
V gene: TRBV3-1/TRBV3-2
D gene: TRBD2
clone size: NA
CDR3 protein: CASRGTRRNTQYF
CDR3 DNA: TGTGCCAGCAGGGGGACTAGACGAAATACGCAGTATTTT

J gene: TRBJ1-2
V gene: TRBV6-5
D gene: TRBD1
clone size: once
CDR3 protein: CAARTGKTGYTF
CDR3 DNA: TGTGCCGCCCGGACAGGGAAAACTGGCTACACCTTC

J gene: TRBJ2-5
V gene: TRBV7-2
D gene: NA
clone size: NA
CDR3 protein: CASSLYRGQETQYF
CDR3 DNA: TGTGCCAGCAGCTTATACCGCGGGCAAGAGACCCAGTACTTC

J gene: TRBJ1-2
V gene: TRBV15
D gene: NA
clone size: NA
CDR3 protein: CATSRGVAGYGYTF
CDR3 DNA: TGTGCCACCAGCAGAGGGGTCGCGGGGTATGGCTACACCTTC

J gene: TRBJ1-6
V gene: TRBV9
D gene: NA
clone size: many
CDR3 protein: CASSVVPTYNSPLHF
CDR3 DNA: TGTGCCAGCAGCGTTGTCCCGACTTATAATTCACCCCTCCACTTT

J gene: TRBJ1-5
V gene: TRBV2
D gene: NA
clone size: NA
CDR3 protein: CASSETAYSNQPQHF
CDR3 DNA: TGTGCCAGCAGTGAGACAGCTTATAGCAATCAGCCCCAGCATTTT